A single TCR beta chain is shown here with its context. No antigen is known for it. TCRdb's table, derived via immunoSEQ multiplex PCR, lists solely in-frame clones and lacks some. The table records some 86,000 clones, roughly 94% of them present only once. This sample is part of a study of OX40 agonist ivuxolimab in advanced cancers. The overall study: Dose-escalation subjects each had hepatocellular carcinoma, melanoma, renal cell or head and neck cancer.

Whole-study results and caveats: At doses 0.1 to 3.0 mg/kg, CD4+ and CD8+ clones expanded.

Material: CD4+ or CD8+ T cells sorted from blood, obtained in a trial of the OX40 agonist ivuxolimab. This receptor was obtained from an adult with an advanced solid tumor such as melanoma, head and neck, liver or kidney cancer.

The CDR3 spells CASSLEGTITGELFF. The CDR3 DNA reads as TGTGCCAGCAGCTTAGAGGGGACAATCACCGGGGAGCTGTTTTTT. V and J are TRBV7-6 and TRBJ2-2; maybe TRBD1 (6 bases). The CDR3 covers 15 residues. V lost 1 base and J lost 4, with 10 bases in between. Germline CDR1 SGHVS, CDR2 FNYEAQ.